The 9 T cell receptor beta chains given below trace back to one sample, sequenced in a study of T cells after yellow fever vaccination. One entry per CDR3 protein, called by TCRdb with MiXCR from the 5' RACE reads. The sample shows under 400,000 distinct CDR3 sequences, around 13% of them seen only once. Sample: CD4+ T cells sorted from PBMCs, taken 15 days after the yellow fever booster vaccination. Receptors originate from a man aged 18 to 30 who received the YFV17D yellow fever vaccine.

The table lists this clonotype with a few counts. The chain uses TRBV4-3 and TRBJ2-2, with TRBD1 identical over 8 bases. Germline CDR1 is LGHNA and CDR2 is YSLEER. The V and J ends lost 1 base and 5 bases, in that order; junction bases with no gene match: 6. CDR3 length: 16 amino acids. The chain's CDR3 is CASSQVQGAGTGELFF. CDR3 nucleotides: TGCGCCAGCAGCCAAGTGCAGGGGGCGGGAACCGGGGAGCTGTTTTTT.

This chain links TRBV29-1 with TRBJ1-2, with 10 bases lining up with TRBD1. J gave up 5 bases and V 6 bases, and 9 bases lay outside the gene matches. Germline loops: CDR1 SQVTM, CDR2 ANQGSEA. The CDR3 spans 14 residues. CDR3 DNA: TGCAGCGTGGTGGGACAGGGGTTTGGATATGGCTACACCTTC. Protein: CSVVGQGFGYGYTF.

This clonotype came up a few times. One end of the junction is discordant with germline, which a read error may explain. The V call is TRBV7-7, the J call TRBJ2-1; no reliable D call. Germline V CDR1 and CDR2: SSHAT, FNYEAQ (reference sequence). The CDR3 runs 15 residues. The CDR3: CASSLEVSSYNEQFF. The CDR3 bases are TGTGCTAGCAGCTTAGAGGTCAGCTCCTACAATGAGCAGTTCTTC.

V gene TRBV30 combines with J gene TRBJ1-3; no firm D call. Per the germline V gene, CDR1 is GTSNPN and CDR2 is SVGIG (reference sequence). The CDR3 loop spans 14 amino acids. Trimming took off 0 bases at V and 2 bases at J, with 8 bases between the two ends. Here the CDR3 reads CAWSVDIPGNTIYF. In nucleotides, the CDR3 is TGTGCCTGGAGTGTAGACATCCCTGGAAACACCATATATTTT.

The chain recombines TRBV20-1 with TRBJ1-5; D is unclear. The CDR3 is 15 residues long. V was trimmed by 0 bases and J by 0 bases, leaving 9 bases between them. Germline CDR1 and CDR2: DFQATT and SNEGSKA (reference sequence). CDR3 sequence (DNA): TGCAGTGCTAGAGAGGGCAGCCTTAGCAATCAGCCCCAGCATTTT. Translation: CSAREGSLSNQPQHF.

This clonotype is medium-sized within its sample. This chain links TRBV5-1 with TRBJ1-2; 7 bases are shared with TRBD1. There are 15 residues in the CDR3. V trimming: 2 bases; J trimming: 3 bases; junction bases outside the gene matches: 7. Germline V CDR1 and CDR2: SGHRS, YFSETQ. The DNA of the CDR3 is TGCGCCAGCAGCTTACAGGGGACCCTCGACTATGGCTACACCTTC. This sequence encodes CASSLQGTLDYGYTF. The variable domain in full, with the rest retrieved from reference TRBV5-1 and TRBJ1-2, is KAGVTQTPRYLIKTRGQQVTLSCSPISGHRSVSWYQQTPGQGLQFLFEYFSETQRNKGNFPGRFSGRQFSNSRSEMNVSTLELGDSALYLCASSLQGTLDYGYTFGSGTRLTVV.

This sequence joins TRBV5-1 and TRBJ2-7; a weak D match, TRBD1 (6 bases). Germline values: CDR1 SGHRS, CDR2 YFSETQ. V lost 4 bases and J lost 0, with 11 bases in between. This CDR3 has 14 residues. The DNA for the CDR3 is TGCGCCAGCAGCAGGACAGTTTCCTCCTACGAGCAGTACGTC. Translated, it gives CASSRTVSSYEQYV.

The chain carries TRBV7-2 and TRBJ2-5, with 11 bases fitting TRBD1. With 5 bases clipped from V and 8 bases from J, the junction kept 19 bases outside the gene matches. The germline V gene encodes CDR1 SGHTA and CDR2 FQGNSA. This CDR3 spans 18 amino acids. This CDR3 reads CASSQTGPYTGTGGTQYF. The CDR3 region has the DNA TGTGCCAGCAGCCAAACAGGTCCCTATACCGGGACAGGGGGAACCCAGTACTTC.

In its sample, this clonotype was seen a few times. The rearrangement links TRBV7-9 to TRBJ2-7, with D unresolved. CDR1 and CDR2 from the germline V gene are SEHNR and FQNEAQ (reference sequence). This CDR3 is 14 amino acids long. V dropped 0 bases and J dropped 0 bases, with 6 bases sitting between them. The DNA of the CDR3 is TGTGCCAGCAGCTTAGCGGTTACCTCCTACGAGCAGTACTTC. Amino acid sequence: CASSLAVTSYEQYF.